This T cell receptor (beta chain) was retrieved from a study of long-term antiretroviral therapy in people with HIV (dated by TCRdb to between 2021 and 2023). About the investigation overall: Collection of the earliest samples took place about a decade ahead of the 2015 WHO recommendation for immediate ART, at a time when ART was typically delayed until CD4 counts fell. Test extractions of a monoclonal T-cell line alongside fewer than 40 polyclonal samples showed no cross-contamination during QIAcube processing. From fewer than 35 adults with confirmed HIV infection, the cohort provided approximately 190 cryopreserved PBMC samples, gathered serially across a mean of approximately six years (range 1-12). Of the 25 to 30 participants with HIV, about a dozen were female. This retrospective serial study examined whether starting ART and sustained HIV suppression were associated with changes in the composition and diversity of the TRB repertoire in peripheral blood.

Details on this clone: There is no known antigen for this receptor. No clone much larger than this one lies a single base away; base qualities are absent.

The immunoSEQ hsTCRB v3.0 assay was used at survey level resolution to sequence the TRB variable region. The targeted TRB sequencing depth was roughly 40,000-50,000 T-cell genomes per sample. Pooled TRB libraries were sequenced on an Illumina MiSeq with a v3 150-cycle kit. On the study's bioinformatics: Repertoire analysis ran in R within a reproducible Nextflow workflow covering QC, data transformation and analysis. Custom analyses were implemented in LymphoSeq2, an R package for AIRR-Seq data exploration. Several samples yielding fewer than 5000 total TRB sequences were excluded, leaving approximately 200 analyzed HIV repertoires. Among the roughly 190 retained HIV repertoires, some 60 were collected before ART initiation and roughly 130 were collected after ART initiation. Repertoires were downsampled to 5000 TRB nucleotide sequences, with summary statistics averaged over 100 downsampling iterations. The analysis kept only TRB sequences whose CDR3 regions were at least seven amino acids long. A Shannon entropy-derived clonality score and the Gini coefficient were used to measure diversity. In the repertoire networks, any two of the top 5000 CDR3 amino acid sequences were linked whenever the two sequences differed by an edit distance of one. GLIPH2 predicted antigen specificity groups and MHC restriction for TRB CDR3 amino acid sequences. To flag known associations with CMV, EBV, HIV or tissue antigens, CDR3 amino acid sequences were compared against VDJdb and McPAS-TCR. Pre-ART, post-ART and control groups were compared with Wilcoxon signed-rank tests and Holm-Bonferroni correction. TCRdb re-hosts the immuneACCESS table, in-frame sequences only. Its copies lack some clones; in the studies checked, an unresolved V gene accounts for under half of them, and the cause for the rest is not known. D and trimming come from the DNA, and the V and J calls and clone size come from that table. This sample lists 11,000 to 15,000 clones; 80% were detected once. The ten largest make up around 13% of the sample.

Including the terminal cysteine and phenylalanine, the CDR3 comprises 14 residues. Only the CDR3 DNA is retained, 42 bases long and in frame from the first base. Between the V and J ends, shortened by 3 bases and 2 bases respectively, the junction contains 11 bases. As encoded in the germline V gene, CDR1 is KGHSH while CDR2 is LQKENI. Overall study results and their limits: CDR3 length ranges in HIV repertoires were narrower than in controls, and network structure suggested an antigen-experienced repertoire with only a slight naive shift after ART. Owing to limited PBMC availability, only the TCR beta chain was sequenced, without alpha chain pairing. Unsorted PBMC were profiled instead of sorted CD4+ and CD8+ T cells because pre-ART samples had limited cell numbers. The samples span the years 2004 to 2017, and the ART regimens used at that time may not be as effective as current regimens. Expanded TRB clones identified before ART initiation dominated the repertoire at all time points, although this dominance fluctuated and declined in many PLHIV after ART. Inferences about post-ART repertoire changes are limited because no data were available on ART adherence, viral resistance or therapy changes. A significant increase in TRB diversity was found to be associated with ART initiation, although TRB diversity was observed to remain significantly below that of transplant donor controls even after long-term ART.

Inclusion was restricted to participants for whom at least one PBMC sample before ART initiation and at least two post-ART samples were available. Treatment was received in the United States of America by all participants with HIV. Cryopreserved samples of about 0.95-11 million PBMC were thawed and washed before DNA extraction. At the time of the earliest PBMC sample for each participant with HIV, ages ranged from 23 to 54 years. Each participant contributed PBMC samples from 1-4 timepoints before ART initiation and 2-8 timepoints after ART initiation, with a median of 7 samples. Serial HIV viral load, CD4+ T-cell count, ART history and demographic data were obtained for every participant. Genomic DNA was extracted from unsorted PBMC with a Qiagen kit on a QIAcube, processed in batches of 12 samples.

The TCR comes from a man aged 35-49 years with HIV. The material sequenced was unsorted PBMCs, taken 3.2 years before starting antiretroviral therapy. The rearrangement joined TRBV18 to TRBJ2-7; the D gene is not confidently resolved. The DNA sequence is given as TGTGCCAGCTCACCGACTTCTGAAGCCTACGAGCAGTACTTC. It is translated as CASSPTSEAYEQYF.